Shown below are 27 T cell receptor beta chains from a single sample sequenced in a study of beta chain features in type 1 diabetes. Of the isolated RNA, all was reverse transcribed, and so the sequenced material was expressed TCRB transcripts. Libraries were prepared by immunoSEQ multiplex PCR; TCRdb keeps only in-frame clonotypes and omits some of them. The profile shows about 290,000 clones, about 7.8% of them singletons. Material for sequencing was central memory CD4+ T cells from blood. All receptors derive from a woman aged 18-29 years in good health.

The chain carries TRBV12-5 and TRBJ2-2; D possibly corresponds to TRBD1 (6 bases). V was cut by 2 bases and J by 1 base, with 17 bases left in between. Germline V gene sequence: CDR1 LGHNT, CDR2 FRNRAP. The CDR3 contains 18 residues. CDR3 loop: CASGLLYSETGNTGELFF. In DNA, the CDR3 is TGTGCTAGTGGTTTGTTGTACTCCGAGACAGGGAACACCGGGGAGCTGTTTTTT.

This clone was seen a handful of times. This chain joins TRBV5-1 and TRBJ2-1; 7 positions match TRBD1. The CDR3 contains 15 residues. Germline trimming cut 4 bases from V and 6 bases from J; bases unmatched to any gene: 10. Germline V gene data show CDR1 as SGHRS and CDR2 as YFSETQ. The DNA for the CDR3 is TGCGCCAGCAGCGTACAGGGGCCCAACAGCAATGAGCAGTTCTTC. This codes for CASSVQGPNSNEQFF.

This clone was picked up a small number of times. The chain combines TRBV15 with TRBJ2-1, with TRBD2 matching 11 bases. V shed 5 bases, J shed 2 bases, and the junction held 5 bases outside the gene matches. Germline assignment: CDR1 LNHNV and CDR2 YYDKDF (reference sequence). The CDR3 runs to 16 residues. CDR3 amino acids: CATSGLAGGPYNEQFF. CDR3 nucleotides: TGTGCCACCAGCGGATTAGCGGGAGGGCCCTACAATGAGCAGTTCTTC.

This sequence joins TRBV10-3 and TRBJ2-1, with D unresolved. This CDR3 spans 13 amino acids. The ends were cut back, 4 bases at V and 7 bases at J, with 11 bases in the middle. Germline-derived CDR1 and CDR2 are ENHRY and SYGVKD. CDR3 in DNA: TGTGCCATCAGTGCCCGTGACGGGAATGAGCAGTTCTTC. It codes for CAISARDGNEQFF.

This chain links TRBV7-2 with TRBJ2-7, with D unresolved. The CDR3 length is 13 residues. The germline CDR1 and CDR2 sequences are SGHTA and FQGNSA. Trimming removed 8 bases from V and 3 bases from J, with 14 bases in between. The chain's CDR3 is CASSTTPSYEQYV. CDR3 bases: TGTGCCAGCTCAACGACCCCAAGCTACGAGCAGTACGTC.

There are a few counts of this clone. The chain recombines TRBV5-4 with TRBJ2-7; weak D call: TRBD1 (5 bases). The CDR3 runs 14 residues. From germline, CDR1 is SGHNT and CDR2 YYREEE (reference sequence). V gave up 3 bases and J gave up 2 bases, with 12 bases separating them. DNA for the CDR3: TGTGCCAGCAGCTACCAGACAGCCCCCTACGAGCAGTACTTC. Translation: CASSYQTAPYEQYF.

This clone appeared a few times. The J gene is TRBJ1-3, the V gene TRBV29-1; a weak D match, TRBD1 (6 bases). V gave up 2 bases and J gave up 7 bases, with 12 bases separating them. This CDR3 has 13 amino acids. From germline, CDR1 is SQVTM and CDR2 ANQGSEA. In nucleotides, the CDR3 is TGCAGCGTTGAAAGCAGGGGAAGGAACACCATATATTTT. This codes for CSVESRGRNTIYF.

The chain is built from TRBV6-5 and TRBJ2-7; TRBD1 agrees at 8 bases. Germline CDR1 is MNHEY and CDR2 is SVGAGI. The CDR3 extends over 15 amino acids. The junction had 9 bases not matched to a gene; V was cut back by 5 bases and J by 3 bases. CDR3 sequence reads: CASSHRDRFGYEQYV. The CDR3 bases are TGTGCCAGCAGTCACCGGGACAGGTTCGGCTACGAGCAGTACGTC.

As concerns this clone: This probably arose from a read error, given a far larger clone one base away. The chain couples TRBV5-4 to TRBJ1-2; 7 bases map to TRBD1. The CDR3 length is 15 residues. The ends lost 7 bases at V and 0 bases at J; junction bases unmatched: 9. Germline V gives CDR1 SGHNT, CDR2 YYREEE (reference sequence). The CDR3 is CASGRRDRPNYGYTF. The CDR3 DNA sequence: TGTGCCAGCGGCCGCAGGGACAGACCTAACTATGGCTACACCTTC. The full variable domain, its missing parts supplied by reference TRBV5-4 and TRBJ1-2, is ETGVTQSPTHLIKTRGQQVTLRCSSQSGHNTVSWYQQALGQGPQFIFQYYREEENGRGNFPPRFSGLQFPNYSSELNVNALELDDSALYLCASGRRDRPNYGYTFGSGTRLTVV.

As DNA, the CDR3 is TGTGCCAGCAGCGTAAGAGGGACCCCCTACGAGCAGTACTTC. It specifies CASSVRGTPYEQYF. The chain carries TRBV9 and TRBJ2-7; D assignment may be TRBD1 or TRBD2 (5 bases each). V shed 1 base and J shed 2 bases, with 10 bases lying between them. This CDR3 contains 14 residues. Germline assignment: CDR1 SGDLS and CDR2 YYNGEE.

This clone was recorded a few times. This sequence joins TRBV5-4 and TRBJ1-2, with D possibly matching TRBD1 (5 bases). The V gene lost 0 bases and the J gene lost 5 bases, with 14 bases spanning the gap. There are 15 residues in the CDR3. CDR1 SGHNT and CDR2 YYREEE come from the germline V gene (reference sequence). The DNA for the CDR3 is TGTGCCAGCAGCTTGGTGCCCGGGGCGGAATATGGCTACACCTTC. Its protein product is CASSLVPGAEYGYTF.

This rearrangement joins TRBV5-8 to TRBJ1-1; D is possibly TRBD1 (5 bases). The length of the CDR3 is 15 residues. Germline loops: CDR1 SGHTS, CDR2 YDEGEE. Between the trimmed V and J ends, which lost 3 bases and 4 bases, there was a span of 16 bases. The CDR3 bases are TGTGCCAGCAGCTACTCCTCCCGGGGCGGCACTGAAGCTTTCTTT. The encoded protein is CASSYSSRGGTEAFF.

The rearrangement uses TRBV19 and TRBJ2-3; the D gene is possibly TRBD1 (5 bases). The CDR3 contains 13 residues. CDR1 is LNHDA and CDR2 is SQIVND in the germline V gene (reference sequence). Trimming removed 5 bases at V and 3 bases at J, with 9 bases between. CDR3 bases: TGTGCCAGTAGTCGGACATGGACAGATACGCAGTATTTT. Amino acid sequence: CASSRTWTDTQYF.

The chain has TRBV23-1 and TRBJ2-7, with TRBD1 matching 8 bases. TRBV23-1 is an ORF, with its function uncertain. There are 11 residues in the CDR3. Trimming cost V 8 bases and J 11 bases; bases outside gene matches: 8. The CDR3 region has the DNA TGCGCCAGCGGAAGACGGGGACAGGAGTACTTC. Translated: CASGRRGQEYF.

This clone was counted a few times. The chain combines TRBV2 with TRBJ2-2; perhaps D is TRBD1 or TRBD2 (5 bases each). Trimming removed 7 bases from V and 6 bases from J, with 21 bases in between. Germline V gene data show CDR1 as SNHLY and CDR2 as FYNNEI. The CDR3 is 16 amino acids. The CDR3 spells CASKLGAARHSGELFF. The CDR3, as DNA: TGTGCCAGCAAACTAGGGGCAGCTAGGCATTCCGGGGAGCTGTTTTTT.

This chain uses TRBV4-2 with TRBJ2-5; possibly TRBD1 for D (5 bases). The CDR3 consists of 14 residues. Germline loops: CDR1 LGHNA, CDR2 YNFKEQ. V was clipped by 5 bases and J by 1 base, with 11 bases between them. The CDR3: CASSLAQGQETQYF. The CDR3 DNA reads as TGTGCCAGCAGCTTGGCGCAGGGCCAAGAGACCCAGTACTTC.

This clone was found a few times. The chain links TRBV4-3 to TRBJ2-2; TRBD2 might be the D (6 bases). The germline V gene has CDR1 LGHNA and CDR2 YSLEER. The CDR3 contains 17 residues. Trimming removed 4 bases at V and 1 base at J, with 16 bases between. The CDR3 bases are TGCGCCAGCAGCCGGCAACCCCCGCGGGAGAACACCGGGGAGCTGTTTTTT. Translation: CASSRQPPRENTGELFF.

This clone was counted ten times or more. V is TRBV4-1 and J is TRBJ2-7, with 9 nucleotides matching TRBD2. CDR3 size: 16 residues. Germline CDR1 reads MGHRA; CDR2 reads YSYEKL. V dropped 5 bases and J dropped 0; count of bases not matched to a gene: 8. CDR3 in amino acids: CASSGPGLATSYEQYV. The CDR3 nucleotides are TGCGCCAGCAGCGGACCGGGACTAGCAACCTCCTACGAGCAGTACGTC.

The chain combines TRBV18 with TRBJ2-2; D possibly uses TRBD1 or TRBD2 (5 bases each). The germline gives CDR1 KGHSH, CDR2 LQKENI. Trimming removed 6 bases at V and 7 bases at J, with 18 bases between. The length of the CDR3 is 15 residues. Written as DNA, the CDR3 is TGTGCCAGCTCGGAGTGGGGGAATAACGTCGGGGAGCTGTTTTTT. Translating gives CASSEWGNNVGELFF.

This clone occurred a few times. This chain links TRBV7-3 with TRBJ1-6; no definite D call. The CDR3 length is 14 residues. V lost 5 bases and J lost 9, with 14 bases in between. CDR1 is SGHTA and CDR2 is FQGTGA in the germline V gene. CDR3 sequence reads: CASSLTGWASPLHF. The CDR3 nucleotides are TGTGCCAGCAGCCTCACCGGGTGGGCTTCACCCCTCCACTTT.

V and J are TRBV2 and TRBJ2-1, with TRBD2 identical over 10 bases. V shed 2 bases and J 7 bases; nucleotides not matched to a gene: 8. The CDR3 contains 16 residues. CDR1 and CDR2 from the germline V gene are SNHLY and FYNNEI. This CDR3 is CASSESGLAGANEQFF. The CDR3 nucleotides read TGTGCCAGCAGTGAAAGTGGGCTAGCGGGAGCTAATGAGCAGTTCTTC. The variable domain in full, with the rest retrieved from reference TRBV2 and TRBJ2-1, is EPEVTQTPSHQVTQMGQEVILRCVPISNHLYFYWYRQILGQKVEFLVSFYNNEISEKSEIFDDQFSVERPDGSNFTLKIRSTKLEDSAMYFCASSESGLAGANEQFFGPGTRLTVL.

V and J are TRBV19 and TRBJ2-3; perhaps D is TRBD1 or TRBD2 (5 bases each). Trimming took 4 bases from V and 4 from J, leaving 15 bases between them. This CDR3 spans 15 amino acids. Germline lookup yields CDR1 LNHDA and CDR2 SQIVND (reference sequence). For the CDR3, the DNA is TGTGCCAGTAGTAACGGGACCCTTGGCGCAGATACGCAGTATTTT. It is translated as CASSNGTLGADTQYF.

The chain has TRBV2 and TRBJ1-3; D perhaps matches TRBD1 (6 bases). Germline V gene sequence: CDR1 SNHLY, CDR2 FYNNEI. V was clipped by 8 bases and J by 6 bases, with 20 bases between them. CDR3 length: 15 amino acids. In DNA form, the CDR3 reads TGTGCCAGCGGAGTGGGGGCTCTCTCTCCAAACACCATATATTTT. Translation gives CASGVGALSPNTIYF.

CDR3 sequence: CASSLAGGASSEKLFF. The CDR3 nucleotides read TGTGCCAGCAGCTTGGCGGGGGGCGCGAGTAGTGAAAAACTGTTTTTT. The chain carries TRBV7-9 and TRBJ1-4; TRBD1 might be the D (6 bases). V gave up 3 bases and J gave up 7 bases, with 18 bases separating them. Germline loops: CDR1 SEHNR, CDR2 FQNEAQ (reference sequence). This CDR3 has 16 amino acids.

The CDR3 bases are TGCGGGAACACCATCTCCTACGAGCAGTACGTC. Its translation is CGNTISYEQYV. The chain has TRBV28 and TRBJ2-7, with TRBD2 as a possible D gene (5 bases). Germline V gives CDR1 MDHEN, CDR2 SYDVKM. This CDR3 is 11 amino acids long.

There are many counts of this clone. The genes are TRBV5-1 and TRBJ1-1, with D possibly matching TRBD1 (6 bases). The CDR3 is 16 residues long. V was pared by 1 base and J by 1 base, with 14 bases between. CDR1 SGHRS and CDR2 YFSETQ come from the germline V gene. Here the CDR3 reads CASSLSGARWNTEAFF. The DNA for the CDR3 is TGCGCCAGCAGCTTGTCAGGGGCGAGGTGGAACACTGAAGCTTTCTTT.

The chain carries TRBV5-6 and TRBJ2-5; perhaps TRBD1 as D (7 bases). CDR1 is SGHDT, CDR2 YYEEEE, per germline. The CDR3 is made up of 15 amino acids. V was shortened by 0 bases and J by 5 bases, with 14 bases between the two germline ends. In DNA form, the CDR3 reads TGTGCCAGCAGCTTGGGACAGGGACGGGAGGAGACCCAGTACTTC. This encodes CASSLGQGREETQYF.